This T cell receptor beta chain stems from a study of T cell responses to AZD1222 COVID-19 vaccine. Concerning this clone: Its antigen is not identified.

Notes on the study in general: Reportedly, nearly half of unique spike TCRs recognized epitopes outside B.1.351/B.1.1.7 mutations. Clonal diversity may have been underestimated in mostly white British donors. No day 14 peak samples; only post-peak repertoires were characterized. The span of vaccine-associated CD4 TCRs extended across spike, with dominance at 160-218 and 743-854.

The table came from immunoSEQ multiplex PCR; TCRdb's copy has only in-frame clones and leaves some out. In the table there are about 100,000 clones, more than 75% of which are singletons. The CDR3 is made up of 14 amino acids. With 5 bases clipped from V and 4 bases from J, the junction kept 5 bases outside the gene matches. Germline V gene sequence: CDR1 MNHEY, CDR2 SVGEGT. This chain links TRBV6-2 or TRBV6-3 with TRBJ2-7; TRBD1 agrees at 10 bases. Source: peripheral blood, taken on day 0 of AZD1222 vaccination. This TCR derives from an adult in good health. The CDR3 spells CASSTPGQGYEQYF. The DNA for the CDR3 is TGTGCCAGCAGTACCCCGGGACAGGGGTACGAGCAGTACTTC.